This T cell receptor (beta chain) emerged from a study of blood T cell repertoires in COVID-19. About the study: Donors in the United States, Italy and Spain gave samples during acute or convalescent COVID-19. The analysed material was cDNA or gDNA that came from T cells, B-cell-depleted T cells, or PBMCs.

Authors' data handling: Using reference gene primer amplification, nucleated cell counts were estimated. Method: immunoSEQ multiplex PCR; TCRdb's copy keeps in-frame clones and lacks some. The V and J calls and clone size come from that table; D and trimming were worked out from the DNA. The table has 150,000 to 200,000 clones, roughly four fifths seen once. There are 14 residues in the CDR3. Between the trimmed V and J ends, which lost 6 bases and 3 bases, there was a span of 12 bases. The germline V gene encodes CDR1 LNHDA and CDR2 SQIVND (reference sequence). Sequences were obtained from peripheral blood. The rearrangement joins TRBV19 to TRBJ1-5, with D unclear. This clonotype originated in a man in his forties or fifties who had recovered from COVID-19. Here the CDR3 reads CASSEGKTNQPQHF. In DNA, the CDR3 is TGTGCCAGTAGCGAGGGAAAAACCAATCAGCCCCAGCATTTT.